This T cell receptor (beta chain) was obtained from a study of T-cell memory formation after mild COVID-19. Overall study results and limits: Cross-reactive memory apparently joined, as some responding clones appeared in pre-infection memory.

MiXCR was run by TCRdb on the 5' RACE reads, yielding one entry per CDR3 protein. The sample has some 62,000 distinct CDR3 sequences, about a tenth seen once. This CDR3 is built from 11 residues. V was cut by 7 bases and J by 1 base, with 7 bases left in between. Germline V gene sequence: CDR1 SQVTM, CDR2 ANQGSEA. To note about this clonotype: The antigen remains unidentified.

This clonotype was obtained from a man aged 18 to 29 who had mild COVID-19 (a few samples of this study predate the infection). Cell type and time point are not known. What was sequenced was PBMCs or a T cell subset sorted from them (not recorded which). The chain uses TRBV29-1 and TRBJ1-1, with D unresolved. CDR3 region: CSARENTEAFF. The CDR3 coding sequence is TGCAGCGCACGAGAGAACACTGAAGCTTTCTTT. Full variable domain (missing parts from reference TRBV29-1 and TRBJ1-1): SAVISQKPSRDICQRGTSLTIQCQVDSQVTMMFWYRQQPGQSLTLIATANQGSEATYESGFVIDKFPISRPNLTFSTLTVSNMSPEDSSIYLCSARENTEAFFGQGTRLTVV.